Each of the 21 T cell receptor beta chains below was sequenced from the same sample in a study of Ad26.COV2.S vaccination and SARS-CoV-2 variants. Produced via immunoSEQ multiplex PCR; TCRdb's table is partial and in-frame only. The sample includes fewer than 600,000 clones, 70% to 90% of them seen just once. Treatment noted: around 19 received Ad26.COV2.S at low or high dose, single or two shots; 5 received placebo; per-sample allocation not given. After the first vaccine or placebo injection, samples were drawn on day 63. The sample in question was peripheral blood, obtained in a trial of Ad26.COV2.S vaccine versus placebo. Receptors originate from a person between 18 and 59 years old who received the Ad26.COV2.S COVID-19 vaccine or a placebo.

The chain carries TRBV19 and TRBJ1-2; 7 positions agree with TRBD1. Germline loops: CDR1 LNHDA, CDR2 SQIVND (reference sequence). V was pared by 8 bases and J by 6 bases, with 15 bases of the junction left unmatched. The CDR3 is 15 amino acids. The CDR3 bases are TGTGCCAGTGCAACAACTAACAGGGGTTATAATGGCTACACCTTC. This gives the protein CASATTNRGYNGYTF. Full variable domain (remainder filled in from reference TRBV19 and TRBJ1-2): DGGITQSPKYLFRKEGQNVTLSCEQNLNHDAMYWYRQDPGQGLRLIYYSQIVNDFQKGDIAEGYSVSREKKESFPLTVTSAQKNPTAFYLCASATTNRGYNGYTFGSGTRLTVV.

In this sample, this clone turned up once. This chain links TRBV27 with TRBJ2-7, with TRBD2 matching over 8 bases. Germline V CDR1 and CDR2: MNHEY, SMNVEV (reference sequence). V trimming: 6 bases; J trimming: 3 bases; junction bases outside the gene matches: 10. The CDR3 consists of 15 residues. The CDR3 loop reads CASRMGRGGHYEQYF. The CDR3 DNA reads as TGTGCCAGCAGGATGGGCCGGGGGGGACACTACGAGCAGTACTTC.

V usage is TRBV10-3 and J usage is TRBJ2-5; 9 bases agree with TRBD1. The CDR3 spans 15 residues. Trimming took 0 bases from V and 5 from J; bases not matched to a gene: 4. The germline V gene has CDR1 ENHRY and CDR2 SYGVKD. The CDR3 DNA reads as TGTGCCATCAGTGAGTCACAGGGGGCGAGGGAGACCCAGTACTTC. This sequence encodes CAISESQGARETQYF.

The chain combines TRBV7-2 with TRBJ2-2; either TRBD1 or TRBD2 may fit D (7 bases each). Trimming removed 3 bases from V and 5 bases from J, with 13 bases in between. The germline V gene encodes CDR1 SGHTA and CDR2 FQGNSA. This CDR3 region has 15 residues. The CDR3 nucleotides are TGTGCCAGCAGCTTTTCAGGGGGGGGAACCGGGGAGCTGTTTTTT. This gives the protein CASSFSGGGTGELFF.

This clone appeared once. J is TRBJ1-1 and V is TRBV12-5, with 8 bases identical to TRBD1. V was clipped by 2 bases and J by 2 bases; unmatched bases: 4. Looked up from germline, CDR1 is LGHNT and CDR2 is FRNRAP. The CDR3 sequence is 15 residues long. The CDR3 coding sequence is TGTGCTAGTGGTTTGTCCGGACAGGGAAACACTGAAGCTTTCTTT. Translating it yields CASGLSGQGNTEAFF.

This chain joins TRBV11-2 and TRBJ2-1; D ambiguous. The V gene's germline CDR1 is SGHAT and CDR2 FQNNGV. The V end lost 5 bases, the J end lost 6 bases, and 5 bases lay between the germline ends. The CDR3 spans 11 residues. The CDR3 DNA reads as TGTGCCAGCAGCCCTTTCAATGAGCAGTTCTTC. Translation gives CASSPFNEQFF. Full variable domain (remainder filled in from reference TRBV11-2 and TRBJ2-1): EAGVAQSPRYKIIEKRQSVAFWCNPISGHATLYWYQQILGQGPKLLIQFQNNGVVDDSQLPKDRFSAERLKGVDSTLKIQPAKLEDSAVYLCASSPFNEQFFGPGTRLTVL.

In this sample, this clone turned up once. The chain is built from TRBV7-9 and TRBJ2-7; D is undetermined. Germline V gives CDR1 SEHNR, CDR2 FQNEAQ (reference sequence). The CDR3 loop spans 13 amino acids. The V end was cut by 2 bases, the J end by 3 bases, with 8 bases between. CDR3 sequence (DNA): TGTGCCAGCAGCTTATCCCGGAGCTACGAGCAGTACTTC. Translating it yields CASSLSRSYEQYF.

The V and J genes are TRBV6-5 and TRBJ2-1; 7 positions match TRBD2. The germline V gene encodes CDR1 MNHEY and CDR2 SVGAGI. The CDR3 is 15 residues long. V trimming: 7 bases; J trimming: 6 bases; junction bases outside the gene matches: 12. The CDR3 reads CASTLSGGGGNEQFF. CDR3 nucleotides: TGTGCCAGCACTTTAAGCGGTGGGGGGGGCAATGAGCAGTTCTTC.

The chain couples TRBV7-9 to TRBJ2-5; D gene uncertain. V lost 1 base and J 6 bases, leaving 9 bases between the germline ends. CDR3 size: 13 residues. Germline assignment: CDR1 SEHNR and CDR2 FQNEAQ (reference sequence). The chain's CDR3 is CASSLVLSKTQYF. The CDR3 coding sequence is TGTGCCAGCAGCTTAGTTCTTAGCAAGACCCAGTACTTC.

The CDR3 region has the DNA TGTGCCAGCAGTTTAGCGGATAACAAGGGCTACACCTTC. Translating it yields CASSLADNKGYTF. J is TRBJ1-2 and V is TRBV12-3 or TRBV12-4; the D is unclear. Deletions cut 0 bases from V and 8 bases from J, with 10 bases between. The CDR3 spans 13 residues.

This chain connects TRBV5-1 to TRBJ2-2; 7 bases fit TRBD2. The CDR3 runs 15 residues. V was pared by 2 bases and J by 3 bases, with 4 bases of the junction left unmatched. The germline V gene encodes CDR1 SGHRS and CDR2 YFSETQ. CDR3 residues: CASSLGTTYTGELFF. The CDR3 nucleotides are TGCGCCAGCAGCTTAGGGACTACTTACACCGGGGAGCTGTTTTTT.

V usage is TRBV5-4 and J usage is TRBJ1-6; TRBD1 aligns across 7 bases. This CDR3 has 16 amino acids. V shed 2 bases and J 7 bases; nucleotides not matched to a gene: 9. Germline CDR1 is SGHNT and CDR2 is YYREEE (reference sequence). CDR3 sequence reads: CASSLRTGTDNSPLHF. Here the CDR3 DNA reads TGTGCCAGCAGCTTAAGGACCGGGACAGACAATTCACCCCTCCACTTT. The whole variable domain, filled in from reference TRBV5-4 and TRBJ1-6, reads ETGVTQSPTHLIKTRGQQVTLRCSSQSGHNTVSWYQQALGQGPQFIFQYYREEENGRGNFPPRFSGLQFPNYSSELNVNALELDDSALYLCASSLRTGTDNSPLHFGNGTRLTVT.

This clone showed up just once. The V call is TRBV6-5, the J call TRBJ1-2, with D tentatively TRBD1 (5 bases). The CDR3 runs 13 residues. Per the germline V gene, CDR1 is MNHEY and CDR2 is SVGAGI. The V and J ends lost 6 bases and 5 bases respectively, with 13 bases between them. CDR3 sequence (DNA): TGTGCCAGCAGGCGGGGCGCAGGGTATGGCTACACCTTC. This translates into CASRRGAGYGYTF.

The V and J genes are TRBV6-5 and TRBJ2-7, with 7 bases lining up with TRBD1. This CDR3 comprises 13 residues. The germline CDR1 and CDR2 sequences are MNHEY and SVGAGI. V lost 6 bases to trimming and J lost 3 bases; unmatched junction nucleotides: 5. The CDR3 loop reads CASSGQAFYEQYF. The CDR3 DNA reads TGTGCCAGCAGCGGACAGGCGTTCTACGAGCAGTACTTC.

The rearrangement joins TRBV11-2 to TRBJ2-3, with D uncertain. Between the trimmed V and J ends, which lost 1 base and 2 bases, there was a span of 13 bases. The CDR3 is made up of 16 amino acids. Germline values: CDR1 SGHAT, CDR2 FQNNGV. The CDR3 sequence: CASSLGTLLNTDTQYF. CDR3 sequence (DNA): TGTGCCAGCAGCTTAGGAACTCTATTAAACACAGATACGCAGTATTTT.

This chain connects TRBV19 to TRBJ2-7; no firm D call. Germline assignment: CDR1 LNHDA and CDR2 SQIVND (reference sequence). The length of the CDR3 is 15 residues. V lost 3 bases and J lost 0, with 12 bases in between. DNA for the CDR3: TGTGCCAGTAGTATGTCCGGACCAAACTCCTACGAGCAGTACTTC. Protein product: CASSMSGPNSYEQYF.

The chain is built from TRBV6-5 and TRBJ2-3; 13 nucleotides agree with TRBD2. The V segment lost 8 bases and the J segment 3 bases; nucleotides outside the gene matches: 5. CDR1 is MNHEY, CDR2 SVGAGI, per germline. This CDR3 is 15 amino acids long. In DNA, the CDR3 is TGTGCCAGCTCGACTAGCGGGGGGAGTACAGATACGCAGTATTTT. Residues: CASSTSGGSTDTQYF.

This clone was observed a handful of times. The CDR3 loop is CASSLPGGDRGDSPLHF. CDR3 coding DNA: TGTGCCAGCAGCTTACCGGGGGGGGACAGGGGCGATTCACCCCTCCACTTT. V is TRBV28 and J is TRBJ1-6; TRBD1 aligns across 10 bases. The CDR3 has 17 amino acids. The V segment lost 6 bases and the J segment 8 bases; nucleotides outside the gene matches: 13. Germline assignment: CDR1 MDHEN and CDR2 SYDVKM.

V usage is TRBV5-4 and J usage is TRBJ1-3; maybe TRBD1 (6 bases). Trimming took off 2 bases at V and 0 bases at J, with 9 bases between the two ends. Germline V gene sequence: CDR1 SGHNT, CDR2 YYREEE (reference sequence). The CDR3 loop spans 15 amino acids. CDR3: CASSFDRSSGNTIYF. Here the CDR3 DNA reads TGTGCCAGCAGCTTCGACAGGAGCTCTGGAAACACCATATATTTT.

This chain joins TRBV30 and TRBJ2-1; possible D gene TRBD1, 5 bases. Germline-derived CDR1 and CDR2 are GTSNPN and SVGIG (reference sequence). This CDR3 spans 14 amino acids. V lost 4 bases, J lost 3 bases, and 13 bases lay in between. The CDR3 protein is CAWKQVYIYNEQFF. The DNA for the CDR3 is TGTGCCTGGAAACAGGTATACATCTACAATGAGCAGTTCTTC.

V gene TRBV6-1 combines with J gene TRBJ2-5; D might be TRBD1 (5 bases). The germline V gene has CDR1 MNHNS and CDR2 SASEGT. CDR3 length: 14 residues. With 1 base removed from V and 5 bases from J, the gap between germline ends came to 11 bases. The CDR3 spells CASSEGQGGETQYF. CDR3 DNA sequence: TGTGCCAGCAGTGAAGGGCAGGGTGGGGAGACCCAGTACTTC.